These 14 T cell receptor beta chains came from one sample sequenced in a study of T cells in localized non-small cell lung cancer. Data came from immunoSEQ multiplex PCR; TCRdb stores just in-frame clones and leaves some out. In the table there are fewer than 20,000 clones, approximately 90% of which are singletons. The material was peripheral blood, obtained before any cancer treatment. These receptors all come from a woman aged 35 to 70 with stage I lung adenocarcinoma.

This clone was counted a few times. This sequence joins TRBV5-1 and TRBJ2-7; the D gene could be TRBD1 or TRBD2 (7 bases each). Germline V gene sequence: CDR1 SGHRS, CDR2 YFSETQ. V was clipped by 4 bases and J by 1 base, with 18 bases between them. The CDR3 has 16 residues. The CDR3 reads CASSGGGARGSYEQYF. In DNA form, the CDR3 reads TGCGCCAGCAGCGGGGGAGGGGCCAGGGGGTCCTACGAGCAGTACTTC.

The chain joins TRBV7-2 to TRBJ1-3; TRBD1 matches at 12 bases. The length of the CDR3 is 19 residues. J gave up 0 bases and V 5 bases, and 11 bases lay outside the gene matches. Germline V gives CDR1 SGHTA, CDR2 FQGNSA. The CDR3 loop reads CASSPAGQGAMVSGNTIYF. CDR3 nucleotide sequence: TGTGCCAGCAGCCCTGCGGGACAGGGGGCGATGGTCTCTGGAAACACCATATATTTT. Full variable domain (remainder filled in from reference TRBV7-2 and TRBJ1-3): GAGVSQSPSNKVTEKGKDVELRCDPISGHTALYWYRQSLGQGLEFLIYFQGNSAPDKSGLPSDRFSAERTGGSVSTLTIQRTQQEDSAVYLCASSPAGQGAMVSGNTIYFGEGSWLTVV.

The chain employs TRBV18 and TRBJ2-6; the D is unclear. This CDR3 has 17 residues. V lost 2 bases and J 0 bases, leaving 11 bases between the germline ends. Germline values: CDR1 KGHSH, CDR2 LQKENI. The CDR3 is CASSPVPASSGANVLTF. The CDR3 bases are TGTGCCAGCTCACCAGTACCAGCTAGCTCTGGGGCCAACGTCCTGACTTTC.

The chain employs TRBV2 and TRBJ1-1; perhaps TRBD1 as D (5 bases). The V gene's germline CDR1 is SNHLY and CDR2 FYNNEI. The CDR3 consists of 12 residues. V gave up 7 bases and J gave up 1 base, with 7 bases separating them. The CDR3 bases are TGTGCCAGCACAGGGCCGAACACTGAAGCTTTCTTT. This sequence encodes CASTGPNTEAFF.

This chain joins TRBV5-1 and TRBJ1-2, with 7 bases fitting TRBD1. The germline V gene encodes CDR1 SGHRS and CDR2 YFSETQ. The ends lost 4 bases at V and 3 bases at J; junction bases unmatched: 6. The CDR3 runs to 14 residues. CDR3 sequence (DNA): TGCGCCAGCAGCAATACGGACAGGTACTATGGCTACACCTTC. Translating gives CASSNTDRYYGYTF.

The chain combines TRBV13 with TRBJ1-2, with D unresolved. V was trimmed by 3 bases and J by 1 base, leaving 15 bases between them. CDR1 and CDR2 from the germline V gene are PRHDT and FYEKMQ (reference sequence). The CDR3 is made up of 16 amino acids. This CDR3 reads CASSLVGREGNYGYTF. The CDR3, as DNA: TGTGCCAGCAGCTTGGTCGGTAGGGAGGGTAACTATGGCTACACCTTC. Supplemented by reference TRBV13 and TRBJ1-2, the full variable domain reads AAGVIQSPRHLIKEKRETATLKCYPIPRHDTVYWYQQGPGQDPQFLISFYEKMQSDKGSIPDRFSAQQFSDYHSELNMSSLELGDSALYFCASSLVGREGNYGYTFGSGTRLTVV.

This chain links TRBV11-2 with TRBJ1-2, with TRBD1 identical over 7 bases. CDR3 size: 14 residues. Germline CDR1 reads SGHAT; CDR2 reads FQNNGV. V shed 2 bases, J shed 13 bases, and the junction held 13 bases outside the gene matches. CDR3 nucleotides: TGTGCCAGCAGCTTATTGGTGGGGACAGCGAGGAGCACCTTC. Protein product: CASSLLVGTARSTF.

This clone has only one observation. This chain connects TRBV2 to TRBJ1-2, with D tentatively TRBD1 (6 bases). V was cut by 6 bases and J by 5 bases, with 16 bases left in between. The CDR3 spans 14 residues. Germline V gene lookup returns CDR1 SNHLY and CDR2 FYNNEI. CDR3 region: CASRPLGGGYGYTF. CDR3 nucleotides: TGTGCCAGCAGACCCCTAGGGGGGGGTTATGGCTACACCTTC.

This sequence joins TRBV5-8 and TRBJ1-2, with D possibly TRBD1 on 5 matching bases. Germline V lookup: CDR1 SGHTS, CDR2 YDEGEE. The germline V and J ends were trimmed by 0 bases and 8 bases, with 11 bases remaining between them. This CDR3 has 13 residues. In DNA form, the CDR3 reads TGTGCCAGCAGCTTGGGGGACTGGAAAGGCTACACCTTC. This codes for CASSLGDWKGYTF.

The genes are TRBV18 and TRBJ2-4, with D uncertain. Germline-derived CDR1 and CDR2 are KGHSH and LQKENI. This CDR3 has 13 amino acids. V gave up 4 bases and J gave up 2 bases, with 6 bases separating them. Written as DNA, the CDR3 is TGTGCCAGCTCACTTCTCCCCAAAAACATTCAGTACTTC. Translation gives CASSLLPKNIQYF. Drawing the rest from reference TRBV18 and TRBJ2-4, the complete variable domain is NAGVMQNPRHLVRRRGQEARLRCSPMKGHSHVYWYRQLPEEGLKFMVYLQKENIIDESGMPKERFSAEFPKEGPSILRIQQVVRGDSAAYFCASSLLPKNIQYFGAGTRLSVL.

Here the CDR3 DNA reads TGTGCCACCAGCAGAGGGGACACTGGGGCCAACGTCCTGACTTTC. Residues: CATSRGDTGANVLTF. The chain has TRBV15 and TRBJ2-6; maybe TRBD1 (6 bases). The germline V gene has CDR1 LNHNV and CDR2 YYDKDF (reference sequence). CDR3 size: 15 residues. Trimming took 1 base from V and 2 from J, leaving 6 bases between them.

V usage is TRBV30 and J usage is TRBJ1-3, with unresolved D. The CDR3 consists of 14 residues. Germline CDR1 and CDR2: GTSNPN and SVGIG (reference sequence). The V and J ends lost 5 bases and 2 bases respectively, with 13 bases between them. CDR3 sequence: CAWVKDLTGNTIYF. Here the CDR3 DNA reads TGTGCCTGGGTTAAGGATCTAACTGGAAACACCATATATTTT.

The rearrangement uses TRBV6-5 and TRBJ2-1, with a weak D call TRBD2 (6 bases). Germline CDR1 MNHEY, CDR2 SVGAGI. The CDR3 contains 13 residues. V gave up 4 bases and J gave up 6 bases, with 10 bases separating them. CDR3 sequence (DNA): TGTGCCAGCAGTTTGGGAGGCACCAATGAGCAGTTCTTC. This translates into CASSLGGTNEQFF.

The V call is TRBV19, the J call TRBJ2-7, with 7 bases matching TRBD1. Trimming at V came to 5 bases and at J to 1 base, leaving 2 bases not matched to a gene. CDR1 and CDR2 from the germline V gene are LNHDA and SQIVND (reference sequence). There are 13 residues in the CDR3. Here the CDR3 reads CASSPGQSYEQYF. The CDR3 bases are TGTGCCAGTAGTCCGGGACAGTCCTACGAGCAGTACTTC.